One and the same sample provided the 9 T cell receptor beta chains below, sequenced in a study of identical twins. TCRdb reanalysed the 5' RACE reads using MiXCR and keeps one entry per CDR3 protein. The sample has approximately 500,000 distinct CDR3 sequences, roughly 24% seen once; the top ten hold 2.9%. Another study also made use of these data, one on T cells expressing NK-cell markers.

Source material: CD4+ T cells sorted from blood. The source of these receptors is a woman under 30 in good health.

The chain combines TRBV7-2 with TRBJ2-5, with D possibly being TRBD1 or TRBD2 (6 bases each). Trimming took off 1 base at V and 4 bases at J, with 13 bases between the two ends. Germline-derived CDR1 and CDR2 are SGHTA and FQGNSA. The CDR3 has 15 amino acids. The CDR3 loop is CASSLGGAPRETQYF. CDR3 DNA: TGTGCCAGCAGCTTAGGGGGGGCGCCTAGAGAGACCCAGTACTTC.

This clonotype was recorded a few times. The V gene is TRBV27, the J gene TRBJ2-7; D is unclear. Germline values: CDR1 MNHEY, CDR2 SMNVEV (reference sequence). The CDR3 is 13 amino acids. V lost 4 bases, J lost 3 bases, and 10 bases lay in between. CDR3 amino acids: CASSYRVNYEQYF. Here the CDR3 DNA reads TGTGCCAGCAGTTATAGGGTGAACTACGAGCAGTACTTC.

There are a few counts of this clonotype. The gene calls are TRBV15 and TRBJ2-7; 8 bases match TRBD1. Germline V gene lookup returns CDR1 LNHNV and CDR2 YYDKDF (reference sequence). V was pared by 0 bases and J by 4 bases, with 2 bases of the junction left unmatched. The CDR3 sequence is 14 residues long. The CDR3 nucleotides read TGTGCCACCAGCAGAGACAGGGGGCTGTACGAGCAGTACTTC. Translation: CATSRDRGLYEQYF.

A few counts support this clonotype. This chain links TRBV4-3 with TRBJ2-7; 10 bases align to TRBD2. The CDR3 runs 16 residues. V was clipped by 3 bases and J by 3 bases; unmatched bases: 8. Germline CDR1 reads LGHNA; CDR2 reads YSLEER. CDR3 residues: CASSQIRTSGYYEQYF. CDR3 nucleotide sequence: TGCGCCAGCAGCCAGATCCGGACTAGCGGATACTACGAGCAGTACTTC.

This clonotype showed up just a few times. The chain carries TRBV10-3 and TRBJ2-2, with TRBD2 identical over 8 bases. The CDR3 loop spans 15 amino acids. CDR1 and CDR2 (germline): ENHRY, SYGVKD. V shed 5 bases, J shed 7 bases, and the junction held 9 bases outside the gene matches. The chain's CDR3 is CAISSPGGPGGELFF. DNA for the CDR3: TGTGCCATCAGTTCTCCGGGGGGGCCAGGCGGGGAGCTGTTTTTT.

The chain joins TRBV7-2 to TRBJ1-2; no reliable D call. V was trimmed by 5 bases and J by 5 bases, leaving 18 bases between them. Germline values: CDR1 SGHTA, CDR2 FQGNSA. The length of the CDR3 is 15 residues. The CDR3 DNA reads as TGTGCCAGCAGCCAGAGTTGGGGATTTTCTTATGGCTACACCTTC. Encoded protein: CASSQSWGFSYGYTF.

The chain recombines TRBV15 with TRBJ2-4; TRBD2 matches 14 bases. In germline, CDR1 is LNHNV, CDR2 YYDKDF (reference sequence). The J segment lost 8 bases and the V segment lost 1 base, leaving 4 bases of the junction unmatched. This CDR3 is built from 16 residues. The CDR3 sequence: CATSRGLAGGQHIQYF. Written as DNA, the CDR3 is TGTGCCACCAGCAGAGGACTAGCGGGAGGGCAACACATTCAGTACTTC.

V gene TRBV10-3 combines with J gene TRBJ2-1, with D maybe TRBD1 (6 bases). The CDR3 spans 16 residues. Trimming removed 3 bases at V and 2 bases at J, with 14 bases between. Germline CDR1 is ENHRY and CDR2 is SYGVKD. CDR3 sequence (DNA): TGTGCCATCAGTGAACGTCGGCAGGGGCCCTACAATGAGCAGTTCTTC. Translation gives CAISERRQGPYNEQFF.

This chain uses TRBV20-1 with TRBJ2-7, with D tentatively TRBD1 (6 bases). Germline-derived CDR1 and CDR2 are DFQATT and SNEGSKA (reference sequence). The CDR3 contains 13 residues. The V gene lost 6 bases and the J gene lost 2 bases, with 14 bases spanning the gap. Here the CDR3 reads CSAGRTETYEQYF. The DNA of the CDR3 is TGCAGTGCGGGTAGGACAGAAACCTACGAGCAGTACTTC.